The 16 T cell receptor beta chains below all came from one sample that was sequenced in a study of T cell repertoires in cytomegalovirus infection. Via MiXCR, TCRdb re-called the reads, giving one row per CDR3 protein. The sample includes about 25,000 distinct CDR3 sequences, approximately 22% of them seen just once. Their antigen targets remain unknown. The sequences come from CD8+ T cells from cultured PBMCs, collected from culture after CMV antigen stimulation. Every receptor here comes from a human donor in good health (CMV status not recorded). Some clones in this sample may be carry-over from other donors' samples.

The chain uses TRBV18 and TRBJ1-3, with a possible D match to TRBD1 (6 bases). With 4 bases removed from V and 4 bases from J, the gap between germline ends came to 11 bases. Germline CDR1 reads KGHSH; CDR2 reads LQKENI. The CDR3 is 14 amino acids. In DNA, the CDR3 is TGTGCCAGCTCACGAGACGACAGGGGAAACACCATATATTTT. This codes for CASSRDDRGNTIYF. Combining the CDR3 with reference TRBV18 and TRBJ1-3 gives the whole variable domain NAGVMQNPRHLVRRRGQEARLRCSPMKGHSHVYWYRQLPEEGLKFMVYLQKENIIDESGMPKERFSAEFPKEGPSILRIQQVVRGDSAAYFCASSRDDRGNTIYFGEGSWLTVV.

This clonotype appeared a single time. This chain uses TRBV27 with TRBJ1-5; D possibly corresponds to TRBD1 (6 bases). The V gene's germline CDR1 is MNHEY and CDR2 SMNVEV (reference sequence). The CDR3 consists of 14 residues. Trimming stripped 0 bases from V and 4 bases from J, with 7 bases between. The CDR3 sequence: CASSLSTGNQPQHF. The CDR3 nucleotides are TGTGCCAGCAGTTTATCAACAGGGAATCAGCCCCAGCATTTT.

This clonotype has a count of ten or more. V and J are TRBV6-5 and TRBJ1-1; TRBD1 matches at 7 bases. The CDR3 has 15 residues. Germline V CDR1 and CDR2: MNHEY, SVGAGI. V was pared by 0 bases and J by 4 bases, with 5 bases of the junction left unmatched. The CDR3 DNA is TGTGCCAGCAGTTACTCATTGACAGGGACCACTGAAGCTTTCTTT. Translating it yields CASSYSLTGTTEAFF.

This clonotype was seen ten or more times. The rearrangement links TRBV7-8 to TRBJ1-4; D not resolved. Germline V gene data show CDR1 as SGHVS and CDR2 as FQNEAQ. Trimming shortened V by 5 bases and J by 0 bases, and 13 bases separated the two germline ends. The CDR3 length is 16 residues. This chain's CDR3 is CASSPTRGPTNEKLFF. In DNA, the CDR3 is TGTGCCAGCAGCCCAACCAGAGGTCCAACTAATGAAAAACTGTTTTTT.

The rearrangement uses TRBV4-1 and TRBJ2-7, with 7 bases identical to TRBD1. Germline V gene sequence: CDR1 MGHRA, CDR2 YSYEKL. Trimming at V came to 7 bases and at J to 5 bases, leaving 2 bases not matched to a gene. CDR3 length: 11 amino acids. CDR3 protein: CASTRGNEQYF. The CDR3 DNA reads TGCGCCAGCACCAGGGGGAACGAGCAGTACTTC.

This clonotype was counted between two and nine times. The V and J genes are TRBV12-3 or TRBV12-4 and TRBJ2-3; TRBD2 aligns across 8 bases. V trimming: 3 bases; J trimming: 0 bases; junction bases outside the gene matches: 5. The CDR3 is made up of 16 amino acids. The CDR3 region is CASSLGLGKSTDTQYF. DNA for the CDR3: TGTGCCAGCAGTTTGGGACTAGGCAAGAGCACAGATACGCAGTATTTT.

This clonotype has a handful of counts. V and J are TRBV20-1 and TRBJ2-1; 7 nucleotides agree with TRBD1. Trimming removed 7 bases from V and 3 bases from J; junction bases left unmatched: 12. Germline lookup yields CDR1 DFQATT and CDR2 SNEGSKA (reference sequence). The CDR3 runs to 15 residues. CDR3 protein: CSVREYRDSYNEQFF. CDR3 bases: TGCAGTGTCAGGGAGTACCGGGACAGCTACAATGAGCAGTTCTTC.

This clonotype turned up a few times. This rearrangement joins TRBV20-1 to TRBJ2-2, with TRBD2 matching over 7 bases. J gave up 6 bases and V 1 base, and 2 bases lay outside the gene matches. This CDR3 contains 13 residues. Germline V gene data show CDR1 as DFQATT and CDR2 as SNEGSKA (reference sequence). The CDR3 is CSARGSGAGELFF. The CDR3 bases are TGCAGTGCTAGAGGAAGCGGGGCCGGGGAGCTGTTTTTT.

In its sample, this clonotype was seen a few times. The chain employs TRBV12-5 and TRBJ2-2, with TRBD2 matching 13 bases. The ends lost 6 bases at V and 2 bases at J; junction bases unmatched: 15. Germline CDR1 LGHNT, CDR2 FRNRAP. The CDR3 length is 20 residues. This CDR3 reads CASGYTPGTSGAKNTGELFF. The CDR3 bases are TGTGCTAGTGGATATACTCCCGGGACTAGCGGGGCTAAAAACACCGGGGAGCTGTTTTTT.

In regard to this clonotype: The CDR3 does not close with the conserved phenylalanine or tryptophan, likely indicating a read error. This rearrangement joins TRBV6-1 to TRBJ2-1, with no clear D. Germline V gene sequence: CDR1 MNHNS, CDR2 SASEGT. Trimming stripped 1 base from V and 9 bases from J, with 7 bases between. CDR3 length: 12 residues. The CDR3 DNA reads as TGTGCCAGCAGTGAAGGGGGTGGTGAGCAGTTCTCC. Translating gives CASSEGGGEQFS.

The genes are TRBV4-3 and TRBJ1-1, with 10 bases lining up with TRBD1. With V trimmed by 0 bases and J by 1 base, 8 bases remained unmatched. Germline V lookup: CDR1 LGHNA, CDR2 YSLEER. The CDR3 length is 18 residues. CDR3 in amino acids: CASSQDTPGQGPNTEAFF. CDR3 DNA sequence: TGCGCCAGCAGCCAAGATACACCGGGACAGGGGCCGAACACTGAAGCTTTCTTT.

A few counts support this clonotype. The chain couples TRBV6-1 to TRBJ1-2; tentative D call: TRBD1 (6 bases). This CDR3 region has 16 residues. Germline CDR1 is MNHNS and CDR2 is SASEGT. V gave up 3 bases and J gave up 4 bases, with 18 bases separating them. In DNA, the CDR3 is TGTGCCAGCAGTGAGTATACCGACAGGAGCGTCTATGGCTACACCTTC. Its translation is CASSEYTDRSVYGYTF.

The rearrangement uses TRBV6-5 and TRBJ2-2; 14 bases agree with TRBD2. Trimming cost V 4 bases and J 0 bases; bases outside gene matches: 7. The CDR3 contains 19 residues. Germline V gene data show CDR1 as MNHEY and CDR2 as SVGAGI. For the CDR3, the DNA is TGTGCCAGCAGTTCGTACCCGGGACTAGCGGGGGCGAACACCGGGGAGCTGTTTTTT. As protein: CASSSYPGLAGANTGELFF.

This clonotype was detected ten times or more. The rearrangement joins TRBV19 to TRBJ1-2; TRBD1 matches 7 bases. CDR1 LNHDA and CDR2 SQIVND come from the germline V gene (reference sequence). This CDR3 has 12 amino acids. J lost 7 bases, V lost 8 bases, and 7 bases had no gene match. The CDR3 DNA reads as TGTGCCAGTTCCAGACAGGGTTCTGGCTACACCTTC. It translates to CASSRQGSGYTF.

This chain links TRBV29-1 with TRBJ1-2; no clear D. Germline V gene sequence: CDR1 SQVTM, CDR2 ANQGSEA. This CDR3 has 13 residues. V gave up 3 bases and J gave up 4 bases, with 12 bases separating them. This CDR3 is CSVDPTGGYGYTF. In DNA, the CDR3 is TGCAGCGTTGATCCAACCGGCGGCTATGGCTACACCTTC.

This chain connects TRBV5-6 to TRBJ1-2, with TRBD1 identical over 7 bases. The germline V gene encodes CDR1 SGHDT and CDR2 YYEEEE. J gave up 4 bases and V 4 bases, and 7 bases lay outside the gene matches. The CDR3 sequence is 14 residues long. The CDR3 DNA reads TGTGCCAGCAGCCTGACAGGGCGAAGCTATGGCTACACCTTC. Its translation: CASSLTGRSYGYTF.